Sequencing of this T cell receptor (beta chain) was carried out in a study of shared clonotypes between healthy human individuals. Cells designated naive CD8 were CD45RO-negative and were positively selected for CCR7, with terminally differentiated effector memory CD45RA+ cells excluded. Study conclusions and caveats: Non-shared clonotypes had lower generation probabilities than clonotypes shared by all four sorted-subset donors. Donor scarcity curtailed the genetic and exposure-history diversity represented herein.

The J segment lost 3 bases and the V segment lost 3 bases, leaving 12 bases of the junction unmatched. The CDR3 loop spans 18 amino acids. From germline, CDR1 is SGDLS and CDR2 YYNGEE. The repertoire was sequenced with immunoSEQ multiplex PCR; TCRdb's copy has only in-frame clones and lacks some. The data show some 2.1 million clones, just over 90% seen once. Details on this clone: Its specificity is not known.

Specimen: naive CD8+ T cells from PBMCs. This clonotype was sampled from a man between 18 and 35 years old in good health. Some clones in this sample may be carry-over from other donors' samples. This chain uses TRBV9 with TRBJ2-5; 12 bases align to TRBD2. The CDR3 loop reads CASSDNPSSGRAEETQYF. In nucleotides, the CDR3 is TGTGCCAGCAGCGACAACCCCTCTAGCGGGAGGGCCGAAGAGACCCAGTACTTC.